This T cell receptor (beta chain) was sequenced in a study of shared clonotypes between healthy human individuals. For each subset, genomic DNA was distributed in equal portions over several immunoSEQ plates. The repertoire was sequenced with immunoSEQ multiplex PCR; TCRdb's copy has only in-frame clones and lacks some. The sample holds some 1,600,000 clones, approximately 98% seen once. Whole-study findings and limits: Sampling was confined to blood; repertoires within tissues likely differ.

A note on this clone: The antigen remains undetermined. At one boundary the junction diverges from the germline segment, which might be a read error.

The CDR3 contains 14 residues. CDR1 and CDR2 from the germline V gene are SGHRS and YFSETQ. All the donors were Caucasian adults who lived in Nashville, Tennessee. This TCR was recovered from a man aged 30-40 years in good health. The V gene is TRBV5-1, the J gene TRBJ1-1, with D uncertain. Sequenced sample: naive CD4+ T cells sorted from blood. As to subset: CD45RA+ positively selected. CDR3 residues: CASSPVQTVTDAFF. The CDR3 DNA reads as TGCGCCAGCAGCCCAGTCCAGACCGTCACTGATGCTTTCTTT.